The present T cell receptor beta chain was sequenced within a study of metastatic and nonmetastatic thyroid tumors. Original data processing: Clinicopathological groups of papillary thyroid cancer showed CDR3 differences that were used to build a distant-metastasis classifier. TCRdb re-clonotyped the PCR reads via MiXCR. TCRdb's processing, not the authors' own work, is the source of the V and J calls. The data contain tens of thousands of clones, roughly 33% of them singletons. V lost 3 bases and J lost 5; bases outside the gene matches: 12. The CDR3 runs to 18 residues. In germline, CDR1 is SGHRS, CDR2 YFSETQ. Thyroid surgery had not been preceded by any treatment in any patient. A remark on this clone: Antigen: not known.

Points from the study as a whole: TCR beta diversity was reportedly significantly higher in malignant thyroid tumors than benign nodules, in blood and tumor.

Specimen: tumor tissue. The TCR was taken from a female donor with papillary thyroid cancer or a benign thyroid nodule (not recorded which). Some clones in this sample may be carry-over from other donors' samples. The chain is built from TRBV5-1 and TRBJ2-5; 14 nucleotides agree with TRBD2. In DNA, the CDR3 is TGCGCCAGCAGCTCGGGACTAGCGGGAGTCTTTGCAACGGAGACCCAGTACTTC. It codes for CASSSGLAGVFATETQYF. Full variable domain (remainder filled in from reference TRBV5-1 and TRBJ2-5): KAGVTQTPRYLIKTRGQQVTLSCSPISGHRSVSWYQQTPGQGLQFLFEYFSETQRNKGNFPGRFSGRQFSNSRSEMNVSTLELGDSALYLCASSSGLAGVFATETQYFGPGTRLLVL.